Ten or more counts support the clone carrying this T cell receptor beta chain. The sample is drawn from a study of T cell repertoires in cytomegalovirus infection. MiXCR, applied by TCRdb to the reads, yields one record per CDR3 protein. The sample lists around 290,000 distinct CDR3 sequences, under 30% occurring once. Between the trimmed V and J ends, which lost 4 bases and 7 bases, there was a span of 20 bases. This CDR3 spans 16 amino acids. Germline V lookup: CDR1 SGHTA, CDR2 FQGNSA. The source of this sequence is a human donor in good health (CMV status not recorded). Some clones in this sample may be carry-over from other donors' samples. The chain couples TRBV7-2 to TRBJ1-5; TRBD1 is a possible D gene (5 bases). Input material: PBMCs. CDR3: CASSSQVRGGGQPQHF. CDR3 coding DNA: TGTGCCAGCAGCTCCCAAGTTCGGGGTGGGGGGCAGCCCCAGCATTTT.